This entry lists 26 T cell receptor beta chains sequenced from one sample in a study of CD8+ T cells in alopecia areata. Reverse transcribed after extraction, RNA yielded cDNA as the sequencing template. Sequencing was performed with immunoSEQ multiplex PCR; in TCRdb, only in-frame clones are kept and a portion is missing. Found here are about 110,000 clones, around 55% of them singletons; the top ten hold 20% to 25%. The sequenced sample was CD8+ T cells sorted from blood. These receptors all come from a human donor in good health.

This clone has a handful of counts. This chain links TRBV2 with TRBJ2-7; no definite D call. Germline CDR1 reads SNHLY; CDR2 reads FYNNEI. This CDR3 has 14 amino acids. The V end was cut by 0 bases, the J end by 5 bases, with 11 bases between. CDR3 protein: CASSEARYGDEQYF. CDR3 DNA sequence: TGTGCCAGCAGTGAAGCGCGATATGGAGACGAGCAGTACTTC. The full variable domain, in which reference TRBV2 and TRBJ2-7 provide the parts outside the CDR3, is EPEVTQTPSHQVTQMGQEVILRCVPISNHLYFYWYRQILGQKVEFLVSFYNNEISEKSEIFDDQFSVERPDGSNFTLKIRSTKLEDSAMYFCASSEARYGDEQYFGPGTRLTVT.

The V gene is TRBV9, the J gene TRBJ2-7, with 9 positions matching TRBD2. Looked up from germline, CDR1 is SGDLS and CDR2 is YYNGEE. V trimming: 0 bases; J trimming: 2 bases; junction bases outside the gene matches: 0. The CDR3 is 14 residues long. The CDR3 reads CASSVGGGAYEQYF. The DNA of the CDR3 is TGTGCCAGCAGCGTAGGCGGGGGGGCCTACGAGCAGTACTTC.

V gene TRBV5-1 combines with J gene TRBJ1-1; no clear D. V gave up 2 bases and J gave up 1 base, with 9 bases separating them. There are 14 residues in the CDR3. CDR1 SGHRS and CDR2 YFSETQ come from the germline V gene. The CDR3: CASSFPTGNTEAFF. The CDR3 DNA follows: TGCGCCAGCAGCTTCCCGACGGGGAACACTGAAGCTTTCTTT.

This clone was recorded a few times. The chain is built from TRBV6-1 and TRBJ2-7, with D perhaps TRBD1 (7 bases). This CDR3 has 15 residues. Trimming pared 2 bases from V and 3 bases from J, leaving 14 bases between. CDR1 MNHNS and CDR2 SASEGT come from the germline V gene. The CDR3: CASSELAGQHYEQYF. The CDR3 DNA sequence: TGTGCCAGCAGTGAATTGGCGGGACAGCACTACGAGCAGTACTTC.

The CDR3 DNA reads as TGTGCCAGCAGTTTTAGAATCTGGACATCGGGGGGATACGAGCAGTACTTC. This sequence encodes CASSFRIWTSGGYEQYF. The chain employs TRBV28 and TRBJ2-7; 7 bases are a match to TRBD2. After removal of 3 bases from V and 4 bases from J, the junction contained 15 bases not matched to a gene. This CDR3 is built from 17 residues. The germline gives CDR1 MDHEN, CDR2 SYDVKM. Together with reference TRBV28 and TRBJ2-7, the CDR3 gives the full variable domain: DVKVTQSSRYLVKRTGEKVFLECVQDMDHENMFWYRQDPGLGLRLIYFSYDVKMKEKGDIPEGYSVSREKKERFSLILESASTNQTSMYLCASSFRIWTSGGYEQYFGPGTRLTVT.

This clone turned up a few times. The V gene is TRBV5-6, the J gene TRBJ2-2; tentatively, D is TRBD2 (6 bases). CDR1 and CDR2 (germline): SGHDT, YYEEEE. CDR3 size: 14 residues. Deletions cut 4 bases from V and 4 bases from J, with 11 bases between. The CDR3 nucleotides read TGTGCCAGCAGCCCGGGACTGGGCACCGGGGAGCTGTTTTTT. Protein product: CASSPGLGTGELFF.

This chain uses TRBV11-2 with TRBJ2-1; 11 nucleotides line up with TRBD1. J lost 7 bases, V lost 5 bases, and 7 bases had no gene match. The germline V gene has CDR1 SGHAT and CDR2 FQNNGV. CDR3 length: 15 amino acids. The DNA of the CDR3 is TGTGCCAGCAGCAAGCGGACAGGGGGCAGGAATGAGCAGTTCTTC. Translating gives CASSKRTGGRNEQFF.

The rearrangement joins TRBV5-1 to TRBJ1-1, with a possible D match to TRBD1 (6 bases). The V end lost 1 base, the J end lost 4 bases, and 11 bases lay between the germline ends. The CDR3 has 14 amino acids. Germline CDR1 SGHRS, CDR2 YFSETQ. The CDR3 nucleotides are TGCGCCAGCAGCTTGTACAGGGTAAGCACTGAAGCTTTCTTT. Translation gives CASSLYRVSTEAFF.

This clone has more than one count but fewer than ten. V gene TRBV5-6 combines with J gene TRBJ2-5; 8 bases are shared with TRBD1. There are 15 residues in the CDR3. V was pared by 0 bases and J by 2 bases, with 3 bases of the junction left unmatched. Germline CDR1 and CDR2: SGHDT and YYEEEE. The CDR3 DNA reads as TGTGCCAGCAGCTTGGAACAGGGGGTTCAAGAGACCCAGTACTTC. Amino acids: CASSLEQGVQETQYF.

The table lists this clone with a few counts. The chain employs TRBV7-9 and TRBJ2-7; 10 bases align to TRBD1. This CDR3 has 15 amino acids. V lost 4 bases and J lost 3; bases outside the gene matches: 6. The germline V gene encodes CDR1 SEHNR and CDR2 FQNEAQ (reference sequence). CDR3 coding DNA: TGTGCCAGCAGCTACCGGGACAGGGGATACTACGAGCAGTACTTC. Encoded protein: CASSYRDRGYYEQYF.

This clone was counted only a few times. J is TRBJ2-5 and V is TRBV23-1; the D is unclear. TRBV23-1 is given ORF status, its function remaining uncertain. Trimming left V 4 bases short and J 0 bases short, with 15 bases between. The CDR3 spans 16 residues. The CDR3 coding sequence is TGCGCCAGCAGTCCGTACCGTTTGTTGTACCAAGAGACCCAGTACTTC. Translated, it gives CASSPYRLLYQETQYF.

This chain joins TRBV10-3 and TRBJ2-3; 9 bases are shared with TRBD2. CDR3 length: 16 amino acids. J lost 5 bases, V lost 3 bases, and 9 bases had no gene match. Germline lookup yields CDR1 ENHRY and CDR2 SYGVKD. CDR3 amino acids: CAISDFKRGVEDTQYF. Written as DNA, the CDR3 is TGTGCCATCAGTGACTTCAAGCGGGGGGTGGAAGATACGCAGTATTTT.

This clone was seen a handful of times. The V and J genes are TRBV28 and TRBJ1-6, with 10 bases lining up with TRBD1. The CDR3 is 15 residues long. V gave up 6 bases and J gave up 5 bases; unmatched junction bases: 4. CDR1 MDHEN and CDR2 SYDVKM come from the germline V gene. CDR3 in DNA: TGTGCCAGCAGCGAAGACAGGGGGCATAATTCACCCCTCCACTTT. Its translation: CASSEDRGHNSPLHF.

This clone was observed a handful of times. This sequence joins TRBV5-1 and TRBJ2-7; D is possibly TRBD1 (6 bases). Trimming pared 0 bases from V and 4 bases from J, leaving 17 bases between. Germline V lookup: CDR1 SGHRS, CDR2 YFSETQ. The CDR3 extends over 16 amino acids. CDR3 region: CASSLESRTDGYEQYF. The CDR3 DNA reads as TGCGCCAGCAGCTTGGAGTCCCGGACAGATGGTTACGAGCAGTACTTC.

The chain links TRBV6-6 to TRBJ2-2; no clear D. The CDR3 covers 11 residues. The germline gives CDR1 MNHNY, CDR2 SVGAGI (reference sequence). Trimming stripped 7 bases from V and 13 bases from J, with 13 bases between. For the CDR3, the DNA is TGTGCCAGCAAAGTCCTTGGAATGCTGTTTTTT. Translating it yields CASKVLGMLFF.

The rearrangement joins TRBV11-1 to TRBJ2-6; D is ambiguous. The V and J ends lost 0 bases and 2 bases respectively, with 8 bases between them. The CDR3 has 16 amino acids. CDR1 is SGHAT, CDR2 FQDESV, per germline (reference sequence). CDR3 nucleotide sequence: TGTGCCAGCAGCTTAGCCTACCGGCCTGGGGCCAACGTCCTGACTTTC. This translates into CASSLAYRPGANVLTF.

This clone was seen only a few times. The chain couples TRBV5-1 to TRBJ2-7; no definite D call. The CDR3 spans 13 residues. The V end lost 7 bases, the J end lost 3 bases, and 14 bases lay between the germline ends. Germline CDR1 reads SGHRS; CDR2 reads YFSETQ. The CDR3: CASSLEPYYEQYF. In DNA form, the CDR3 reads TGCGCCAGCTCCCTCGAGCCGTACTACGAGCAGTACTTC.

The chain couples TRBV29-1 to TRBJ1-5; TRBD1 agrees at 8 bases. CDR3 size: 14 residues. Germline CDR1 SQVTM, CDR2 ANQGSEA. V dropped 6 bases and J dropped 3; count of bases not matched to a gene: 7. The CDR3 region has the DNA TGCAGCGTGATGACAGGGGAAGACAATCAGCCCCAGCATTTT. Its protein is CSVMTGEDNQPQHF.

The chain carries TRBV15 and TRBJ2-5; 8 bases align to TRBD2. CDR1 LNHNV and CDR2 YYDKDF come from the germline V gene (reference sequence). V was pared by 0 bases and J by 1 base, with 7 bases of the junction left unmatched. There are 17 residues in the CDR3. CDR3 protein: CATSRDRRGAPQETQYF. The CDR3 region has the DNA TGTGCCACCAGCAGAGATAGGCGGGGGGCTCCCCAAGAGACCCAGTACTTC.

This clone came up once. The genes are TRBV7-3 and TRBJ2-2, with D hard to call. CDR1 SGHTA and CDR2 FQGTGA come from the germline V gene. The ends were cut back, 8 bases at V and 3 bases at J, with 10 bases in the middle. The CDR3 contains 13 residues. CDR3 nucleotides: TGTGCCAGCCCGTCGAAGGACACCGGGGAGCTGTTTTTT. This encodes CASPSKDTGELFF.

J is TRBJ1-6 and V is TRBV7-9; no clear D. The CDR3 loop spans 12 amino acids. Germline CDR1 SEHNR, CDR2 FQNEAQ (reference sequence). Trimming took off 4 bases at V and 7 bases at J, with 5 bases between the two ends. CDR3 amino acids: CASSSPNSPLHF. CDR3 nucleotide sequence: TGTGCCAGCAGCTCGCCAAATTCACCCCTCCACTTT.

The V call is TRBV29-1, the J call TRBJ2-2; the D is unclear. This CDR3 contains 13 residues. CDR1 SQVTM and CDR2 ANQGSEA come from the germline V gene. The V gene lost 5 bases and the J gene lost 2 bases, with 9 bases spanning the gap. The CDR3 loop reads CSVLMGNTGELFF. The CDR3 nucleotides read TGCAGCGTTCTAATGGGTAACACCGGGGAGCTGTTTTTT.

This sequence joins TRBV4-1 and TRBJ2-3; TRBD2 agrees at 10 bases. CDR1 MGHRA and CDR2 YSYEKL come from the germline V gene. CDR3 length equals 17 residues. V lost 1 base and J lost 4; bases outside the gene matches: 8. The CDR3 protein is CASSQGVGGLAADTQYF. The CDR3 DNA sequence: TGCGCCAGCAGCCAAGGGGTGGGAGGACTAGCGGCAGATACGCAGTATTTT.

J is TRBJ2-1 and V is TRBV9; 7 bases match TRBD2. Germline V CDR1 and CDR2: SGDLS, YYNGEE. The CDR3 consists of 15 residues. V lost 2 bases to trimming and J lost 5 bases; unmatched junction nucleotides: 7. This CDR3 is CASSVTWAGDNEQFF. The CDR3 DNA is TGTGCCAGCAGCGTCACCTGGGCGGGGGACAATGAGCAGTTCTTC.

CDR3 sequence (DNA): TGCGCCAGCAGCTTGGAAGGGGGCGACGGGGAGCTGTTTTTT. It encodes CASSLEGGDGELFF. This chain connects TRBV5-1 to TRBJ2-2, with 7 nucleotides matching TRBD1. Germline V CDR1 and CDR2: SGHRS, YFSETQ. Trimming removed 0 bases from V and 7 bases from J; junction bases left unmatched: 3. CDR3 length: 14 residues. Complete variable domain (other parts from reference TRBV5-1 and TRBJ2-2): KAGVTQTPRYLIKTRGQQVTLSCSPISGHRSVSWYQQTPGQGLQFLFEYFSETQRNKGNFPGRFSGRQFSNSRSEMNVSTLELGDSALYLCASSLEGGDGELFFGEGSRLTVL.

This clone was recorded a few times. V and J are TRBV19 and TRBJ1-1; 7 positions agree with TRBD1. The germline V gene encodes CDR1 LNHDA and CDR2 SQIVND (reference sequence). The length of the CDR3 is 13 residues. The V segment lost 3 bases and the J segment 5 bases; nucleotides outside the gene matches: 3. The CDR3 here is CASSMTGWTEAFF. As DNA, the CDR3 is TGTGCCAGTAGTATGACAGGGTGGACTGAAGCTTTCTTT. The full variable domain, completed using reference TRBV19 and TRBJ1-1, is DGGITQSPKYLFRKEGQNVTLSCEQNLNHDAMYWYRQDPGQGLRLIYYSQIVNDFQKGDIAEGYSVSREKKESFPLTVTSAQKNPTAFYLCASSMTGWTEAFFGQGTRLTVV.